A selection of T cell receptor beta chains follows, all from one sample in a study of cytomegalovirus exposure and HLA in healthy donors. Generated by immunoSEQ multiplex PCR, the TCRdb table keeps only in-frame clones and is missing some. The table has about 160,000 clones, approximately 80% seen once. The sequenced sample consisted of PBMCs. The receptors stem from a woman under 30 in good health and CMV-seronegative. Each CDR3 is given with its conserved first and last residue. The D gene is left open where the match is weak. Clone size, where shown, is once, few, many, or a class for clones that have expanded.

CASSYAWTGNNSPLHF	TGTGCCAGCAGTTACGCGTGGACAGGGAATAATTCACCCCTCCACTTT	.	TRBV6-5	TRBD1	TRBJ1-6
CASSLAGRDEAFF	TGCGCCAGCAGCTTGGCAGGGAGGGACGAAGCTTTCTTT	.	TRBV5-1	.	TRBJ1-1
CASSFVGLVNEKLFF	TGTGCCAGCAGCTTCGTAGGACTGGTTAATGAAAAACTGTTTTTT	.	TRBV5-5	.	TRBJ1-4
CASSLAGGPRETQYF	TGCGCCAGCAGCCTAGCGGGGGGGCCCAGGGAGACCCAGTACTTC	.	TRBV5-1	TRBD2	TRBJ2-5
CASSLLRRDAEAFF	TGTGCCAGCAGTTTATTACGGAGGGACGCTGAAGCTTTCTTT	.	TRBV28	.	TRBJ1-1
CASSPHKGTGTEKLFF	TGTGCCAGCAGCCCCCACAAGGGGACAGGGACCGAAAAACTGTTTTTT	.	TRBV16	TRBD1	TRBJ1-4
CASTPMGGADQPQHF	TGTGCCAGTACCCCGATGGGGGGGGCAGATCAGCCCCAGCATTTT	.	TRBV19	.	TRBJ1-5
CASREGYLGGYTF	TGTGCCAGCAGGGAAGGGTACCTCGGGGGCTACACCTTC	.	TRBV6-1	.	TRBJ1-2
CASSRQGAAGAFF	TGTGCCAGCAGCCGACAGGGGGCGGCGGGAGCTTTCTTT	.	TRBV7-2	TRBD1	TRBJ1-1
CASSISTGYNEQFF	TGTGCCAGCAGCATCTCAACGGGATACAATGAGCAGTTCTTC	.	TRBV5-4	.	TRBJ2-1
CASSQVLVSGGPYYNEQFF	TGTGCCAGCAGCCAAGTACTGGTTAGCGGGGGGCCATACTACAATGAGCAGTTCTTC	.	TRBV14	TRBD2	TRBJ2-1
CAITSQGVDSEAFF	TGTGCCATCACTTCACAGGGGGTGGATTCTGAAGCTTTCTTT	.	TRBV10-3	TRBD1	TRBJ1-1
CASSTGAYTYEQYF	TGTGCCAGTTCGACAGGGGCTTACACCTACGAGCAGTACTTC	.	TRBV19	TRBD1	TRBJ2-7
CASSFRDRGTDTQYF	TGTGCCAGCAGCTTCCGGGACAGGGGGACAGATACGCAGTATTTT	few	TRBV13	TRBD1	TRBJ2-3
CASSLGQMNTEAFF	TGTGCCAGCAGCTTAGGACAGATGAACACTGAAGCTTTCTTT	.	TRBV11-2	.	TRBJ1-1
CAISGTGGINQPQHF	TGTGCCATCAGCGGGACAGGGGGAATCAATCAGCCCCAGCATTTT	.	TRBV10-3	TRBD1	TRBJ1-5
CASSTGTLYSNQPQHF	TGCGCCAGTTCGACAGGGACCCTTTATAGCAATCAGCCCCAGCATTTT	.	TRBV4-1	TRBD1	TRBJ1-5
CASSFGGASSYEQYF	TGCGCCAGCAGCTTCGGGGGGGCAAGCTCCTACGAGCAGTACTTC	few	TRBV5-1	TRBD2	TRBJ2-7
CASSPGRLGNQPQHF	TGCGCCAGCAGTCCGGGGAGGCTAGGCAATCAGCCCCAGCATTTT	.	TRBV10-1	.	TRBJ1-5
CASSLLGEGTEAFF	TGTGCCAGCAGCTTACTAGGGGAGGGCACTGAAGCTTTCTTT	.	TRBV11-2	.	TRBJ1-1
CASSLTRRNTEAFF	TGCGCCAGCAGCCTTACAAGGAGAAACACTGAAGCTTTCTTT	few	TRBV4-1	.	TRBJ1-1
CASSLGADNTEAFF	TGTGCCAGCAGCTTGGGGGCAGACAACACTGAAGCTTTCTTT	few	TRBV5-6	.	TRBJ1-1
CASSPRKGPGPYGYTF	TGTGCCAGCTCACCACGGAAAGGGCCAGGGCCCTATGGCTACACCTTC	.	TRBV18	.	TRBJ1-2
CASSIDPGYSNQPQHF	TGTGCCAGTAGTATAGACCCAGGTTATAGCAATCAGCCCCAGCATTTT	.	TRBV19	.	TRBJ1-5
CASSLLGGAGNEQFF	TGTGCCAGCAGCCTACTCGGCGGGGCAGGGAATGAGCAGTTCTTC	.	TRBV7-8	.	TRBJ2-1
CASSLRSGQVTGGYTF	TGCGCCAGCAGCTTGCGTTCGGGACAGGTAACTGGCGGCTACACCTTC	.	TRBV5-1	TRBD1	TRBJ1-2
CASREGTQTYNEQFF	TGTGCCAGCAGGGAAGGGACTCAAACCTACAATGAGCAGTTCTTC	once	TRBV27	.	TRBJ2-1
CASSYGHLNTEAFF	TGTGCCAGCAGTTACGGGCACTTGAACACTGAAGCTTTCTTT	.	TRBV6-5	.	TRBJ1-1
CASSSLEGNQPQHF	TGCGCCAGCAGCTCCCTGGAGGGCAATCAGCCCCAGCATTTT	many	TRBV5-1	.	TRBJ1-5
CAWSVLAGFSTEAFF	TGTGCCTGGAGTGTACTGGCAGGGTTTAGCACTGAAGCTTTCTTT	.	TRBV30	.	TRBJ1-1
CASSPTGGGTYEQYF	TGTGCCAGCAGCCCCACCGGGGGGGGGACTTACGAGCAGTACTTC	once	TRBV9	TRBD2	TRBJ2-7
CASSQPGFSHNEQFF	TGTGCCAGCAGCCAACCCGGGTTTTCCCACAATGAGCAGTTCTTC	.	TRBV7-3	.	TRBJ2-1
CASRETGTNTEAFF	TGCGCCAGCAGGGAGACAGGGACGAACACTGAAGCTTTCTTT	.	TRBV5-1	TRBD1	TRBJ1-1